This T cell receptor beta chain is from a study of molecular identifiers for immune sequencing clone quantification. A single record per CDR3 protein comes from TCRdb applying MiXCR to the PCR reads. The sample lists around 460,000 distinct CDR3 sequences; 20% to 25% were seen once. RNA fractions of 10%, 30% or 50% and roughly 17,000 to 1,100,000 sorted cells were the source of naive CD8 libraries. Many counts were recorded for this clonotype. The CDR3 has 15 amino acids. Trimming removed 4 bases from V and 7 bases from J; junction bases left unmatched: 10. The germline gives CDR1 MGHRA, CDR2 YSYEKL. The chain couples TRBV4-1 to TRBJ2-7, with TRBD1 matching 10 bases. This receptor was taken from a human donor in good health. Some libraries in this study had Jurkat cell RNA spiked in. Material: naive CD8+ T cells from blood, with Jurkat cell RNA spiked in. Sample subset: FACS-sorted CD8+CD4-CCR7+CD45RA+ naive T cells. CDR3 DNA: TGCGCCAGCAGCCTTTCAGGACAGGGGGTAGGTGAGCAGTACTTC. Translating gives CASSLSGQGVGEQYF.